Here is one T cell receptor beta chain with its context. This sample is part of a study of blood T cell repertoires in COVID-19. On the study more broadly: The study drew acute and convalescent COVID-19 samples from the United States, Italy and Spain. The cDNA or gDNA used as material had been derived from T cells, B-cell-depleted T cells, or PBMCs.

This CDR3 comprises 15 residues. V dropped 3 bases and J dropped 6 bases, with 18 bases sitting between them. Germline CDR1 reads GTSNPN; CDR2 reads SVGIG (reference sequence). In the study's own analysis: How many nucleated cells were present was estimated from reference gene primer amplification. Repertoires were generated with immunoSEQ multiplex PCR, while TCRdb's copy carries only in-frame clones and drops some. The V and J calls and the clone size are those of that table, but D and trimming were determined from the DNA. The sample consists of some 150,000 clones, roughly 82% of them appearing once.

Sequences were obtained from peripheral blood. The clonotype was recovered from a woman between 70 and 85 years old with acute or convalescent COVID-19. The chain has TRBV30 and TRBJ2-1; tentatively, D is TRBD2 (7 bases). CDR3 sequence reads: CAWSLGGRGFNEQFF. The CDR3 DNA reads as TGTGCCTGGAGCCTCGGGGGGCGGGGGTTCAATGAGCAGTTCTTC. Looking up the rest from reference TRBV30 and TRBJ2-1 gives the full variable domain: SQTIHQWPATLVQPVGSPLSLECTVEGTSNPNLYWYRQAAGRGLQLLFYSVGIGQISSEVPQNLSASRPQDRQFILSSKKLLLSDSGFYLCAWSLGGRGFNEQFFGPGTRLTVL.